This T cell receptor (beta chain) was identified during a study of T cells in narcolepsy. The germline V and J ends were trimmed by 0 bases and 3 bases, with 16 bases remaining between them. Germline CDR1 reads LGHNA; CDR2 reads YNFKEQ. The CDR3 has 17 residues. The assay was immunoSEQ multiplex PCR, and TCRdb's table has in-frame clones only and misses some. Among 25,000 or so clones, almost 85% were seen once, and the ten largest hold roughly 10%. Sequences were obtained from memory (CD45RA-) CD4+ T cells from blood. The clonotype comes from a human donor in good health. This chain joins TRBV4-2 and TRBJ2-3; the D gene is possibly TRBD2 (5 bases). CDR3 nucleotides: TGTGCCAGCAGCCAAGATGGAGGACGGCTAGGGACAGATACGCAGTATTTT. Translated: CASSQDGGRLGTDTQYF.